This T cell receptor (beta chain) emerged from a study of T-cell reconstitution after alpha-beta-depleted transplantation in children. This clonotype was found a few times. CDR1 SGHRS and CDR2 YFSETQ come from the germline V gene. CDR3 length: 15 residues. V lost 0 bases, J lost 6 bases, and 14 bases lay in between. Using unique molecular identifiers, the investigators prepared the TCRbeta library. One entry per CDR3 protein, called by TCRdb with MiXCR from the PCR reads. The sample lists about 980,000 distinct CDR3 sequences, about 30% occurring once. The source material was PBMCs, mostly from graft donor cells, sampled 360 days after TCRalphabeta/CD19-depleted stem cell transplant. The chain links TRBV5-1 to TRBJ2-3, with D possibly being TRBD1 (6 bases). This sequence was found in a boy younger than two who had a stem cell transplant for SCID, so the T cells may come from the graft donor. The DNA for the CDR3 is TGCGCCAGCAGCTTGGAAGGCAGGGGACGTGATACGCAGTATTTT. This encodes CASSLEGRGRDTQYF.